The source of this TCR beta chain is a study of T cell repertoires in cytomegalovirus infection. Study details: Peptides in the study included HLA-C-restricted and HLA-B-restricted CMV epitopes. Evidence of both CMV infection and a matching HLA type came from public TCR beta signatures. Overall study results and limits: HLA-C-restricted, CMV-specific TCR beta clonotypes were dominant ex vivo.

Points on this clonotype: Its target is unknown.

TCRdb itself ran the reads through MiXCR, one entry per CDR3 protein. The sample contains about 400,000 distinct CDR3 sequences, about 32% of which appear only once. The V and J ends lost 6 bases and 3 bases respectively, with 9 bases between them. Germline CDR1 SNHLY, CDR2 FYNNEI. The CDR3 spans 12 residues. The source was cultured PBMCs, collected from culture after CMV antigen stimulation. The clonotype comes from a human donor in good health (CMV status not recorded). Some clones in this sample may be carry-over from other donors' samples. The gene calls are TRBV2 and TRBJ2-7; D remains unclear. Here the CDR3 DNA reads TGTGCCAGCAGCCCGGCCTACTACGAGCAGTACTTC. Protein sequence: CASSPAYYEQYF.